This T cell receptor (beta chain) was sequenced during a study of blood T cell repertoires in COVID-19. On the study more broadly: T cells, B-cell-depleted T cells, or PBMCs provided the cDNA or gDNA that served as material.

Using immunoSEQ multiplex PCR, the repertoire was profiled, and TCRdb retains in-frame clones only, with some absent. The data hold about 120,000 clones, with 80% to 85% observed a single time. V was pared by 3 bases and J by 2 bases, with 8 bases between. Germline lookup yields CDR1 MNHNS and CDR2 SASEGT. The CDR3 spans 14 residues. The sequence was collected from a man between 65 and 85 years old with acute or convalescent COVID-19. This rearrangement joins TRBV6-1 to TRBJ1-5, with D perhaps TRBD1 (5 bases). Sequenced material: peripheral blood. CDR3 sequence: CASSEQGGNQPQHF. DNA of the CDR3: TGTGCCAGCAGTGAGCAGGGTGGCAATCAGCCCCAGCATTTT.